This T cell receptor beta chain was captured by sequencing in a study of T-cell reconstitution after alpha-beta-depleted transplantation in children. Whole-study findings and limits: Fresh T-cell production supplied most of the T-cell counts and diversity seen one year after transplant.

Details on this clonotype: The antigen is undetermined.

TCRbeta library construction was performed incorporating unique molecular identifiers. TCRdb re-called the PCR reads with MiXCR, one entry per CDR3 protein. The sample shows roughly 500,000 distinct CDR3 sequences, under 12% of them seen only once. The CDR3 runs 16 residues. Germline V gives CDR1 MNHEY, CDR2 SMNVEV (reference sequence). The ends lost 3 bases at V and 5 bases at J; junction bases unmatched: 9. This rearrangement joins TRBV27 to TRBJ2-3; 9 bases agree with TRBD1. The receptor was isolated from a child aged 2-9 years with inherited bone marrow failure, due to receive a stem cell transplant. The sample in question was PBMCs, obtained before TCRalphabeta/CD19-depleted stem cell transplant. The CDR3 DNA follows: TGTGCCAGCAGTTTCTTCGGGACAGGGTACGGAGATACGCAGTATTTT. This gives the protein CASSFFGTGYGDTQYF.